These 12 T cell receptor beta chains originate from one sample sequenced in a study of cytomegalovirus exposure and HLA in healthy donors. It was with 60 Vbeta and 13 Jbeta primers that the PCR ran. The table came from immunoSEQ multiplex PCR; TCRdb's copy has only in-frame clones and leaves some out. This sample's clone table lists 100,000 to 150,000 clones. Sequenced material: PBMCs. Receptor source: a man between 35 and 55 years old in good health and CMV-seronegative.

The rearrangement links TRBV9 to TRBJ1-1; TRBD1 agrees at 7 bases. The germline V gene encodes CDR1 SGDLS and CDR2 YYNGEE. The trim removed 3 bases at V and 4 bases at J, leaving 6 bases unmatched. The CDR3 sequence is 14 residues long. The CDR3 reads CASSADTGATEAFF. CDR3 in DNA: TGTGCCAGCAGCGCCGATACAGGGGCCACTGAAGCTTTCTTT. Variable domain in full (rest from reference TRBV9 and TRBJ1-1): DSGVTQTPKHLITATGQRVTLRCSPRSGDLSVYWYQQSLDQGLQFLIQYYNGEERAKGNILERFSAQQFPDLHSELNLSSLELGDSALYFCASSADTGATEAFFGQGTRLTVV.

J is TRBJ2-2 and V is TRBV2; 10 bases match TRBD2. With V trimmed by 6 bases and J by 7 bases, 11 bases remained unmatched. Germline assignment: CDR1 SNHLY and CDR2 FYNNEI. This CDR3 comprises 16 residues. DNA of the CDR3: TGTGCCAGCAGGGTGGGGCTAGCGGGAGTCAGCGGGGAGCTGTTTTTT. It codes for CASRVGLAGVSGELFF.

The CDR3 sequence: CASSLDKRSYEQYF. CDR3 DNA sequence: TGTGCCAGCAGCTTGGATAAGCGATCCTACGAGCAGTACTTC. The J gene is TRBJ2-7, the V gene TRBV5-4; D remains ambiguous. This CDR3 is 14 amino acids long. Germline CDR1 is SGHNT and CDR2 is YYREEE (reference sequence). V was pared by 0 bases and J by 1 base, with 8 bases between.

CDR3 coding DNA: TGTGCCAGCAGTTTATCGCACCGGACAGGGAACACTGAAGCTTTCTTT. As protein: CASSLSHRTGNTEAFF. The J gene is TRBJ1-1, the V gene TRBV27; TRBD1 matches 7 bases. The CDR3 runs 16 residues. The germline gives CDR1 MNHEY, CDR2 SMNVEV (reference sequence). Germline trimming cut 0 bases from V and 1 base from J; bases unmatched to any gene: 5.

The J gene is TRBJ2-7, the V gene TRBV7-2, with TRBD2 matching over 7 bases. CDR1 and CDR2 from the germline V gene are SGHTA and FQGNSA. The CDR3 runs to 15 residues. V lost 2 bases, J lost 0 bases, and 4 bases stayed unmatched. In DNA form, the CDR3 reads TGTGCCAGCAGCTTATGGCGGGGGAGCTCCTACGAGCAGTACTTC. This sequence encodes CASSLWRGSSYEQYF.

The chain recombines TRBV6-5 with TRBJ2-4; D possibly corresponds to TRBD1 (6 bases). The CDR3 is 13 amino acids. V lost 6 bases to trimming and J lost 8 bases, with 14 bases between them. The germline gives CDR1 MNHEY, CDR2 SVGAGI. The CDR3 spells CASRDINRDIQYF. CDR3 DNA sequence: TGTGCCAGCAGGGACATAAACAGGGACATTCAGTACTTC.

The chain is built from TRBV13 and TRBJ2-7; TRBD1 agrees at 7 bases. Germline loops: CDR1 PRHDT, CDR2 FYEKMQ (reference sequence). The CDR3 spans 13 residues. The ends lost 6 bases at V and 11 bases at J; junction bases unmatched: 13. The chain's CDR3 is CASSSIRQGKKYF. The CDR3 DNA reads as TGTGCCAGCAGTTCAATTCGACAGGGTAAGAAGTACTTC.

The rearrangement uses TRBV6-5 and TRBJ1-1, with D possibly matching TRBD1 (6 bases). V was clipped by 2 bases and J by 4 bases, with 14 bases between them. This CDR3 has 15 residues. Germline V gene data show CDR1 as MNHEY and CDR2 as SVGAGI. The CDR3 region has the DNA TGTGCCAGCAGTTACGGTCCAGGGGAGATCACTGAAGCTTTCTTT. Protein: CASSYGPGEITEAFF.

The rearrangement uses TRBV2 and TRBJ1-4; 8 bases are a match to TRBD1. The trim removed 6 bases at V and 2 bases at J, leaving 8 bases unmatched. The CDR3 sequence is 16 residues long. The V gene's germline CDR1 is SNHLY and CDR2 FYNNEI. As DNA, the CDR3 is TGTGCCAGCAGGGTACTAAGGACAGGGACTAATGAAAAACTGTTTTTT. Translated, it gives CASRVLRTGTNEKLFF.

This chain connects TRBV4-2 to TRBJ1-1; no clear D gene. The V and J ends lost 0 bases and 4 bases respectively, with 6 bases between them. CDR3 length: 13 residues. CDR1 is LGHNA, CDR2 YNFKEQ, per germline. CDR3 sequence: CASSQDRGTEAFF. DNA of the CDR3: TGTGCCAGCAGCCAAGATCGGGGCACTGAAGCTTTCTTT.

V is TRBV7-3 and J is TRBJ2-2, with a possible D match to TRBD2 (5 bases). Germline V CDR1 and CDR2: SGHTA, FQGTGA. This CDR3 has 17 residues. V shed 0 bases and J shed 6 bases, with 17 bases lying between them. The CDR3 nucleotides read TGTGCCAGCAGCTTAACTATGGGGAGACCCGGTGCCGGGGAGCTGTTTTTT. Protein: CASSLTMGRPGAGELFF.

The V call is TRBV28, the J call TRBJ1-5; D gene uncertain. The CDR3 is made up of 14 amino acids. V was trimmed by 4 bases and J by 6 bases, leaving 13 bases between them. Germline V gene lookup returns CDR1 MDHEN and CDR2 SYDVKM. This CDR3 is CASSSSEGSQPQHF. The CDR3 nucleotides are TGTGCCAGCAGTTCGTCGGAGGGAAGTCAGCCCCAGCATTTT. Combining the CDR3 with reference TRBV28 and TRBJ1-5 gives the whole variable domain DVKVTQSSRYLVKRTGEKVFLECVQDMDHENMFWYRQDPGLGLRLIYFSYDVKMKEKGDIPEGYSVSREKKERFSLILESASTNQTSMYLCASSSSEGSQPQHFGDGTRLSIL.